The 8 T cell receptor beta chains listed next were all sequenced from one sample in a study of cytomegalovirus exposure and HLA in healthy donors. Profiled with immunoSEQ multiplex PCR; TCRdb holds only in-frame clones, not every one. The table has 100,000 to 120,000 clones, approximately 94% seen once. Input material: PBMCs. All receptors derive from a woman between 18 and 30 years old in good health and CMV-seronegative.

This clone appeared a single time. At one end the junction does not follow the germline gene, possibly because of a read error. The chain employs TRBV5-8 and TRBJ2-3, with 10 bases matching TRBD1. The CDR3 loop spans 12 amino acids. The germline CDR1 and CDR2 sequences are SGHTS and YDEGEE. The CDR3 reads CASSLAGDRGVF. The CDR3 region has the DNA TGTGCCAGCAGCTTGGCCGGGGACAGGGGTGTATTT.

CDR3 sequence (DNA): TGTGCCAGCAGTTACGGACAGGGTGAGCAGTTCTTC. Translating gives CASSYGQGEQFF. V is TRBV6-6 and J is TRBJ2-1, with TRBD1 matching 8 bases. V gave up 2 bases and J gave up 9 bases; unmatched junction bases: 0. The CDR3 is made up of 12 amino acids. Germline V lookup: CDR1 MNHNY, CDR2 SVGAGI (reference sequence).

The chain couples TRBV15 to TRBJ2-1, with 11 bases identical to TRBD2. CDR3 size: 17 residues. Germline values: CDR1 LNHNV, CDR2 YYDKDF (reference sequence). With V trimmed by 8 bases and J by 2 bases, 11 bases remained unmatched. The CDR3 bases are TGTGCCACCCATAGCGGGGGGGCCCCAAGGACCTACAATGAGCAGTTCTTC. Amino acid sequence: CATHSGGAPRTYNEQFF.

This chain uses TRBV5-1 with TRBJ1-2, with TRBD1 as a possible D gene (5 bases). The CDR3 sequence is 17 residues long. V was cut by 7 bases and J by 1 base, with 23 bases left in between. CDR1 and CDR2 (germline): SGHRS, YFSETQ. The chain's CDR3 is CASHLGGALPLNYGYTF. The CDR3 DNA reads as TGCGCCAGCCACCTGGGGGGTGCCCTACCTCTTAACTATGGCTACACCTTC.

The genes are TRBV30 and TRBJ1-5; 7 nucleotides agree with TRBD1. The junction had 8 bases not matched to a gene; V was cut back by 3 bases and J by 3 bases. CDR3 length equals 15 residues. CDR1 is GTSNPN and CDR2 is SVGIG in the germline V gene (reference sequence). CDR3 sequence (DNA): TGTGCCTGGAGCCCTCTGACAGGGTACAATCAGCCCCAGCATTTT. This gives the protein CAWSPLTGYNQPQHF.

This clone has just one count. This chain uses TRBV9 with TRBJ1-2; a weak D match, TRBD1 (5 bases). Trimming shortened V by 4 bases and J by 8 bases, and 18 bases separated the two germline ends. The germline CDR1 and CDR2 sequences are SGDLS and YYNGEE. The CDR3 extends over 14 amino acids. The CDR3, as DNA: TGTGCCAGCAGCCCTCCACAAGGGGCTGGCGGCTACACCTTC. Its protein product is CASSPPQGAGGYTF.

This chain links TRBV6-1 with TRBJ2-5; weak D call: TRBD1 (6 bases). Germline loops: CDR1 MNHNS, CDR2 SASEGT. V dropped 7 bases and J dropped 3 bases, with 18 bases sitting between them. The CDR3 is made up of 15 amino acids. CDR3 DNA sequence: TGTGCCAGCACCCGATCAGGGGTCAGGGAAGAGACCCAGTACTTC. It specifies CASTRSGVREETQYF.

The chain is built from TRBV4-1 and TRBJ1-4; no clear D. CDR1 and CDR2 from the germline V gene are MGHRA and YSYEKL. The length of the CDR3 is 16 residues. The V gene lost 1 base and the J gene lost 0 bases, with 9 bases spanning the gap. The CDR3 region is CASSQVGLPTNEKLFF. DNA for the CDR3: TGCGCCAGCAGCCAAGTTGGACTGCCAACTAATGAAAAACTGTTTTTT.